This T cell receptor (beta chain) came from a study of shared clonotypes between healthy human individuals. Nashville, Tennessee was home to all donors, who were Caucasian adults. V was cut by 5 bases and J by 0 bases, with 17 bases left in between. The CDR3 consists of 16 residues. CDR1 SGHAT and CDR2 FQNNGV come from the germline V gene. Method: immunoSEQ multiplex PCR; TCRdb's copy keeps in-frame clones and lacks some. The sample yields some 530,000 clones, over 70% seen once. The material sequenced was PBMCs. The chain has TRBV11-2 and TRBJ2-7; D is possibly TRBD2 (5 bases). This clonotype was obtained from a woman aged 40 to 55 in good health. Some clones in this sample may be carry-over from other donors' samples. In DNA, the CDR3 is TGTGCCAGCAGCCCATGGCGGCAACTAGACTCCTACGAGCAGTACTTC. This sequence encodes CASSPWRQLDSYEQYF.